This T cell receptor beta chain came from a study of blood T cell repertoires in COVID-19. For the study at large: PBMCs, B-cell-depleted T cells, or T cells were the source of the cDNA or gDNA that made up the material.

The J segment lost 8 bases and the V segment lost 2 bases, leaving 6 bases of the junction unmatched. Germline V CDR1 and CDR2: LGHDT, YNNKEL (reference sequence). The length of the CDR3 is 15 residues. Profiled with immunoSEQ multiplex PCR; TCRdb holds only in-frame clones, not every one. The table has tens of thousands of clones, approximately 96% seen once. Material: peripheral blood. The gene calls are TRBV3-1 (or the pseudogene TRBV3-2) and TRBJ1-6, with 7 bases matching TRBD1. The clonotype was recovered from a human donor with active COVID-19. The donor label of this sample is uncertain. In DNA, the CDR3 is TGTGCCAGCAGCCAAACGACAGGGTTCGATTCACCCCTCCACTTT. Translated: CASSQTTGFDSPLHF.